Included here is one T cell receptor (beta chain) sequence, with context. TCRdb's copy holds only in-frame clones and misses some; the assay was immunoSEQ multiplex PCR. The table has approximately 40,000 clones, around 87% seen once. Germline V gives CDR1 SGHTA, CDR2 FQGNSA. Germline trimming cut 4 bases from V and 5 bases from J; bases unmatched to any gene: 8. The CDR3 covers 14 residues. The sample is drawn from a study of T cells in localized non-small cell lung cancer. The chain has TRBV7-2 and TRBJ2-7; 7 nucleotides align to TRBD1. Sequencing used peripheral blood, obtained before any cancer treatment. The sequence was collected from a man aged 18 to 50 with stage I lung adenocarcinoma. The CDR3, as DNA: TGTGCCAGCAGCTCACCTAACAGGGGACACGAGCAGTACTTC. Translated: CASSSPNRGHEQYF.